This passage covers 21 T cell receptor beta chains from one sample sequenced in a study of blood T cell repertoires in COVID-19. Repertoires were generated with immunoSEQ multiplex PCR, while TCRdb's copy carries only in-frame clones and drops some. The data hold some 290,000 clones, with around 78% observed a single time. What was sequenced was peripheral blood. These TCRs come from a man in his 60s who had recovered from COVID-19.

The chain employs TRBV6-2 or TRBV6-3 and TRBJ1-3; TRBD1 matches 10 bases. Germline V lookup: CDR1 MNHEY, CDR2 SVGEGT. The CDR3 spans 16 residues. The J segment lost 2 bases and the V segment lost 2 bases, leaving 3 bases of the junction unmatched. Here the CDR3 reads CASSYDGTGAGNTIYF. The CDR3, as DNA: TGTGCCAGCAGTTACGACGGGACAGGGGCTGGAAACACCATATATTTT.

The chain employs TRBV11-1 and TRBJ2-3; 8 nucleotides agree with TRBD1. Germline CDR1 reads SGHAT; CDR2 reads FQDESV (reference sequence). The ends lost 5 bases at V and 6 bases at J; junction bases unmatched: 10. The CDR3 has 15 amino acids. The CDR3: CASSQPGQESDTQYF. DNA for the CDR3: TGTGCCAGCAGCCAGCCGGGACAGGAATCCGATACGCAGTATTTT.

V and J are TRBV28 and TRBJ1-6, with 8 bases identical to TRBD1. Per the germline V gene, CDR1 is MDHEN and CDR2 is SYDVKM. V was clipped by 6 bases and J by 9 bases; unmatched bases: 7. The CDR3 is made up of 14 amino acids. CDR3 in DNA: TGTGCCAGCAGCGCAGGGGGCGAAGGTTCACCCCTCCACTTT. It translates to CASSAGGEGSPLHF. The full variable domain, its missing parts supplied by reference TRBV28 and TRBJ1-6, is DVKVTQSSRYLVKRTGEKVFLECVQDMDHENMFWYRQDPGLGLRLIYFSYDVKMKEKGDIPEGYSVSREKKERFSLILESASTNQTSMYLCASSAGGEGSPLHFGNGTRLTVT.

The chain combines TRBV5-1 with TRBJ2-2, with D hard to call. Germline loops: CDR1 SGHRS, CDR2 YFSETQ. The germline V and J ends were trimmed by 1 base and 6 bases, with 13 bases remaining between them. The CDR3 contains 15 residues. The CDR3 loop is CASSLRSDGSGELFF. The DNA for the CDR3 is TGCGCCAGCAGCTTGCGGAGCGATGGCTCCGGGGAGCTGTTTTTT.

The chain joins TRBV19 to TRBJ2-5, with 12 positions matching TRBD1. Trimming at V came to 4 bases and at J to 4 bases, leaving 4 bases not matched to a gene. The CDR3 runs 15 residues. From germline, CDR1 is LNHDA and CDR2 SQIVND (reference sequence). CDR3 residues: CASSRGQGASETQYF. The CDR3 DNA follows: TGTGCCAGTAGTAGGGGACAGGGGGCATCAGAGACCCAGTACTTC.

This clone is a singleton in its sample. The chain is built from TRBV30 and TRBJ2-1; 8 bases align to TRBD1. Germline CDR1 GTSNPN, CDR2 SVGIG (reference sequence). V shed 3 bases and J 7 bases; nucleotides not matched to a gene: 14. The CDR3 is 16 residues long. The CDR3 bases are TGTGCCTGGAGCCCCCTTGGTCGGACAGGGATGAATGAGCAGTTCTTC. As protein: CAWSPLGRTGMNEQFF.

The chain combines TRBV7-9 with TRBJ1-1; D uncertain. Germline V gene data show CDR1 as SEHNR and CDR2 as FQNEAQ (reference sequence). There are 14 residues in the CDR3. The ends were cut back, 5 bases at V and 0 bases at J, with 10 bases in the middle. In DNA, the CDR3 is TGTGCCAGCAGCCCAGGACTTATGAACACTGAAGCTTTCTTT. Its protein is CASSPGLMNTEAFF.

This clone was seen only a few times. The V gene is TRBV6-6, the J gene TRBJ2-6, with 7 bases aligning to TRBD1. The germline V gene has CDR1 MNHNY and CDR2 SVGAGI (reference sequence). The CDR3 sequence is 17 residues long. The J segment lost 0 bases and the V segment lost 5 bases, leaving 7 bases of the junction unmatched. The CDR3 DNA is TGTGCCAGCAGTCCCCGACAGGGCCCCTCTGGGGCCAACGTCCTGACTTTC. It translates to CASSPRQGPSGANVLTF.

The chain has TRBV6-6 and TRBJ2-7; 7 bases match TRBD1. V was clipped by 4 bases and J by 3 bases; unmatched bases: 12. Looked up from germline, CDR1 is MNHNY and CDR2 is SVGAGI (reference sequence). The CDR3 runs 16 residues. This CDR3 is CASSSLTGVQNYEQYF. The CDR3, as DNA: TGTGCCAGCAGTTCCCTCACAGGGGTCCAGAACTACGAGCAGTACTTC.

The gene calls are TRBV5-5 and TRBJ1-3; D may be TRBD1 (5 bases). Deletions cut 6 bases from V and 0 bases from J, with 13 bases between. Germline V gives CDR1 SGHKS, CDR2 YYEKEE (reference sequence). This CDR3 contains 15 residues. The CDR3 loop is CASIQDTYSGNTIYF. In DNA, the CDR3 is TGTGCCAGCATCCAGGACACTTACTCTGGAAACACCATATATTTT.

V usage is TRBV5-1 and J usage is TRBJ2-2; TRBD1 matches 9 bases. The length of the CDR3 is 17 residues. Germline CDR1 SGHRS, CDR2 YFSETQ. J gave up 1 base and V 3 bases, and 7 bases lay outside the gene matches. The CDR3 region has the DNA TGCGCCAGCAGCTGGCAACCGGGACAGGGGAACACCGGGGAGCTGTTTTTT. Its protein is CASSWQPGQGNTGELFF.

The CDR3 sequence: CASSMGGRVYNEQFF. The CDR3 DNA reads TGTGCCAGTAGTATGGGTGGGAGGGTCTACAATGAGCAGTTCTTC. The chain links TRBV19 to TRBJ2-1; TRBD2 agrees at 7 bases. V shed 3 bases, J shed 3 bases, and the junction held 5 bases outside the gene matches. The CDR3 sequence is 15 residues long. Germline V lookup: CDR1 LNHDA, CDR2 SQIVND (reference sequence).

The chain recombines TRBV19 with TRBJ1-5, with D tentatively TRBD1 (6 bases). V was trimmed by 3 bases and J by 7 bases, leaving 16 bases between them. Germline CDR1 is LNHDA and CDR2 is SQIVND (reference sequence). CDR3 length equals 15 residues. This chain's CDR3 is CASSITIGGAQPQHF. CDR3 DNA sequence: TGTGCCAGTAGTATCACGATAGGGGGAGCGCAGCCCCAGCATTTT.

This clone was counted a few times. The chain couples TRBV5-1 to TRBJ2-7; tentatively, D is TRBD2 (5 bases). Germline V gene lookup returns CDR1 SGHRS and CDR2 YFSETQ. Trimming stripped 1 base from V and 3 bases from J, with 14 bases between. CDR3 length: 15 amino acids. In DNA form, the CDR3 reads TGCGCCAGCAGCTTGCGGGGTTCTAGCTTCTACGAGCAGTACTTC. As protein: CASSLRGSSFYEQYF.

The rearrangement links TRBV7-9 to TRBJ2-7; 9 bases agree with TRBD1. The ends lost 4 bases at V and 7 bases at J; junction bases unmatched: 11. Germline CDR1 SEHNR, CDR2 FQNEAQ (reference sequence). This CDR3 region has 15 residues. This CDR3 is CASSSPGTGSGEQYF. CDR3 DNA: TGTGCCAGCAGCTCCCCGGGGACAGGGTCGGGTGAGCAGTACTTC.

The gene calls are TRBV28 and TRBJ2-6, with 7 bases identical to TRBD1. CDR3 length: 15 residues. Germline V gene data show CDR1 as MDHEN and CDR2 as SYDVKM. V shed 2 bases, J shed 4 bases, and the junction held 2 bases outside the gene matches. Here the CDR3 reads CASSLDRAGANVLTF. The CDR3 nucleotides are TGTGCCAGCAGTTTAGACAGGGCCGGGGCCAACGTCCTGACTTTC.

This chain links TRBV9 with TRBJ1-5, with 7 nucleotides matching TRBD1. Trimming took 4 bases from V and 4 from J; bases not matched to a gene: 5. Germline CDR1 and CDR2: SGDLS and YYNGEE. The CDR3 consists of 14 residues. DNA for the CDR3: TGTGCCAGCAGCCCAGGGGGGTCTAATCAGCCCCAGCATTTT. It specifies CASSPGGSNQPQHF.

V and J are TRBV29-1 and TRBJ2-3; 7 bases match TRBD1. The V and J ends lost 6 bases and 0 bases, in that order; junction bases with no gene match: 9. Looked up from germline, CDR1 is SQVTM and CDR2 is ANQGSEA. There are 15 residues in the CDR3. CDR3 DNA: TGCAGCGTAGAGACCGGGACAGATAGCACAGATACGCAGTATTTT. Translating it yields CSVETGTDSTDTQYF.

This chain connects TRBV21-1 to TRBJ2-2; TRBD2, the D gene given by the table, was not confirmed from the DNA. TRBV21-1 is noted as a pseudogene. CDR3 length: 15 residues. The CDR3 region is CASSNPSGNTGELFF. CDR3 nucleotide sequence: TGTGCCAGCAGCAATCCTTCGGGGAACACCGGGGAGCTGTTTTTT.

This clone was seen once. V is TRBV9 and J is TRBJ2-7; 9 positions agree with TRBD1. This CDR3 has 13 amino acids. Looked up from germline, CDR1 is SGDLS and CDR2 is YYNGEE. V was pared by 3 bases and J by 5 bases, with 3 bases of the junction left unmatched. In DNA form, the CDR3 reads TGTGCCAGCAGCGCCGACAGGGGGGACGAGCAGTACTTC. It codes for CASSADRGDEQYF.

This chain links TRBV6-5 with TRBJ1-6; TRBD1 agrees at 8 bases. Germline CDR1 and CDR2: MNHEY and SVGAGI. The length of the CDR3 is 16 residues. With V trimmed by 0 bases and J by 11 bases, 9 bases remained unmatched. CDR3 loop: CASSYSPRGRGTPLHF. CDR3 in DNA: TGTGCCAGCAGTTACTCGCCCAGGGGGCGTGGGACACCCCTCCACTTT.